Listed below are T cell receptor beta chains from one sample, sequenced in a study of blood T cell repertoires in COVID-19. Assay: immunoSEQ multiplex PCR; the TCRdb copy retains only in-frame clones and omits some. The repertoire includes some 150,000 clones, about 82% of them detected once, and about 3% sits in the top ten. The source material was peripheral blood. These TCRs come from a woman in her 40s with active or convalescent COVID-19. Both conserved end residues are part of each CDR3. The order of the fields is V gene, D gene, clone size, J gene, CDR3 protein, CDR3 DNA. The D gene is left open where the match is weak. Expanded clones get a size class; other rows say once, few or many, or leave the size out.

v_call: TRBV2; d_call: -; clone_size: -; j_call: TRBJ1-1; cdr3_aa: CASGAYMNTEAFF; cdr3_nt: TGTGCCAGCGGGGCATACATGAACACTGAAGCTTTCTTT
v_call: TRBV28; d_call: TRBD1; clone_size: few; j_call: TRBJ2-7; cdr3_aa: CASSLFTGGAGEQYF; cdr3_nt: TGTGCCAGCAGTTTATTTACAGGGGGCGCGGGGGAGCAGTACTTC
v_call: TRBV5-1; d_call: TRBD2; clone_size: -; j_call: TRBJ2-3; cdr3_aa: CASSLTLAGETDTQYF; cdr3_nt: TGCGCCAGCAGCTTGACCCTCGCGGGGGAAACAGATACGCAGTATTTT
v_call: TRBV10-1; d_call: TRBD2; clone_size: -; j_call: TRBJ2-1; cdr3_aa: CASSPPGLAGGNEQFF; cdr3_nt: TGCGCCAGCAGCCCTCCCGGACTAGCGGGGGGGAATGAGCAGTTCTTC
v_call: TRBV7-2; d_call: -; clone_size: -; j_call: TRBJ2-4; cdr3_aa: CASSPEVAKNIQYF; cdr3_nt: TGTGCCAGCAGTCCCGAGGTAGCCAAAAACATTCAGTACTTC
v_call: TRBV15; d_call: TRBD2; clone_size: -; j_call: TRBJ2-5; cdr3_aa: CATSRLVGRALETQYF; cdr3_nt: TGTGCCACCAGCAGGCTAGTCGGGAGGGCCTTGGAGACCCAGTACTTC
v_call: TRBV23-1; d_call: -; clone_size: -; j_call: TRBJ2-1; cdr3_aa: CASSLTLDNEQFF; cdr3_nt: TGCGCCAGCAGTCTTACTCTTGACAATGAGCAGTTCTTC
v_call: TRBV4-1; d_call: TRBD1; clone_size: -; j_call: TRBJ1-3; cdr3_aa: CASSHPGTAGNTIYF; cdr3_nt: TGCGCCAGCAGCCACCCTGGGACAGCTGGAAACACCATATATTTT
v_call: TRBV20-1; d_call: -; clone_size: -; j_call: TRBJ2-1; cdr3_aa: CSASITTYNEQFF; cdr3_nt: TGCAGTGCTAGTATTACCACTTACAATGAGCAGTTCTTC
v_call: TRBV10-3; d_call: TRBD1; clone_size: -; j_call: TRBJ1-1; cdr3_aa: CAIRRTGMNTEAFF; cdr3_nt: TGTGCCATCAGGCGGACAGGGATGAACACTGAAGCTTTCTTT
v_call: TRBV11-2; d_call: -; clone_size: -; j_call: TRBJ1-1; cdr3_aa: CASSLDRIEAFF; cdr3_nt: TGTGCCAGCAGCTTAGATCGTATTGAAGCTTTCTTT
v_call: TRBV7-9; d_call: -; clone_size: -; j_call: TRBJ2-5; cdr3_aa: CASSLVESSPETQYF; cdr3_nt: TGTGCCAGCAGCTTAGTAGAAAGTTCCCCGGAGACCCAGTACTTC
v_call: TRBV5-4; d_call: TRBD1; clone_size: -; j_call: TRBJ1-3; cdr3_aa: CASSLQGASYGNTIYF; cdr3_nt: TGTGCCAGCAGCCTACAGGGGGCATCTTACGGAAACACCATATATTTT
v_call: TRBV28; d_call: TRBD1; clone_size: few; j_call: TRBJ1-2; cdr3_aa: CASSMSPGQGHYGYTF; cdr3_nt: TGTGCCAGCAGCATGTCTCCCGGACAGGGGCACTATGGCTACACCTTC
v_call: TRBV15; d_call: -; clone_size: medium-sized; j_call: TRBJ1-5; cdr3_aa: CATAHSNQPQHF; cdr3_nt: TGTGCCACCGCACACAGCAATCAGCCCCAGCATTTT
v_call: TRBV28; d_call: TRBD1; clone_size: -; j_call: TRBJ2-2; cdr3_aa: CASRRQGLGGELFF; cdr3_nt: TGTGCCAGCAGAAGACAGGGCCTCGGCGGGGAGCTGTTTTTT
v_call: TRBV6-2/TRBV6-3; d_call: -; clone_size: -; j_call: TRBJ2-1; cdr3_aa: CASSYSEFQGGSYNEQFF; cdr3_nt: TGTGCCAGCAGTTACTCGGAATTTCAGGGGGGCTCCTACAATGAGCAGTTCTTC
v_call: TRBV6-5; d_call: -; clone_size: -; j_call: TRBJ1-1; cdr3_aa: CASSNRQAEAFF; cdr3_nt: TGTGCCAGCAGTAATAGACAGGCTGAAGCTTTCTTT
v_call: TRBV5-5; d_call: TRBD1; clone_size: -; j_call: TRBJ1-4; cdr3_aa: CASSPSGTDEKLFF; cdr3_nt: TGTGCCAGCAGCCCATCCGGGACAGACGAAAAACTGTTTTTT
v_call: TRBV7-9; d_call: TRBD2; clone_size: -; j_call: TRBJ2-1; cdr3_aa: CASSFLAGGHGSYNEQFF; cdr3_nt: TGTGCCAGCAGCTTTCTAGCGGGAGGGCACGGCTCCTACAATGAGCAGTTCTTC
v_call: TRBV27; d_call: -; clone_size: -; j_call: TRBJ2-1; cdr3_aa: CASSLVRRNEQFF; cdr3_nt: TGTGCCAGCAGTTTAGTGAGGAGGAATGAGCAGTTCTTC
v_call: TRBV10-2; d_call: TRBD1; clone_size: -; j_call: TRBJ2-7; cdr3_aa: CASTVPRGTGTYEQYF; cdr3_nt: TGCGCCAGCACTGTACCAAGGGGGACAGGAACCTACGAGCAGTACTTC
v_call: TRBV6-5; d_call: TRBD1; clone_size: -; j_call: TRBJ1-2; cdr3_aa: CASSPWDRDYGYTF; cdr3_nt: TGTGCCAGCAGCCCCTGGGACAGGGACTATGGCTACACCTTC
v_call: TRBV7-2; d_call: -; clone_size: -; j_call: TRBJ1-1; cdr3_aa: CASSYTQGSTEAFF; cdr3_nt: TGTGCCAGCAGCTACACGCAGGGGAGCACTGAAGCTTTCTTT